This entry is about one TCR beta chain. The CDR3 totals 16 residues. V dropped 2 bases and J dropped 0 bases, with 8 bases sitting between them. Per germline, CDR1 SEHNR and CDR2 FQNEAQ (reference sequence). This sample was taken from a study of beta chain features in type 1 diabetes. Sequencing targeted expressed TCRB transcripts, as all isolated RNA had been reverse transcribed. TCRdb's copy holds only in-frame clones and misses some; the assay was immunoSEQ multiplex PCR. The sample includes about half a million clones, around 28% of them seen just once. Sequenced material: naive CD4+ T cells from blood. This sequence was found in a man aged 18 to 29 in good health. This chain connects TRBV7-9 to TRBJ2-6; D is uncertain. The CDR3 spells CASSLYGCSGANVLTF. The CDR3 DNA follows: TGTGCCAGCAGCTTATACGGGTGCTCTGGGGCCAACGTCCTGACTTTC.